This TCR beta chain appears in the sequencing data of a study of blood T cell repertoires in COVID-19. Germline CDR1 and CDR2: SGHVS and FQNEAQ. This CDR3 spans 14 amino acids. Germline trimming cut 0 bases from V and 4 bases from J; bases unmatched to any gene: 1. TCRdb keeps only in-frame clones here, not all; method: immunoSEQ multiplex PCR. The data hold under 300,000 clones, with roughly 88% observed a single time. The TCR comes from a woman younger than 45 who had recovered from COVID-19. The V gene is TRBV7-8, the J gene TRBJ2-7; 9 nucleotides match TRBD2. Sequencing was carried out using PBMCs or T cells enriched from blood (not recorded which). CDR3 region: CASSLAREGYEQYF. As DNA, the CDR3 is TGTGCCAGCAGCTTAGCGCGGGAGGGTTACGAGCAGTACTTC.